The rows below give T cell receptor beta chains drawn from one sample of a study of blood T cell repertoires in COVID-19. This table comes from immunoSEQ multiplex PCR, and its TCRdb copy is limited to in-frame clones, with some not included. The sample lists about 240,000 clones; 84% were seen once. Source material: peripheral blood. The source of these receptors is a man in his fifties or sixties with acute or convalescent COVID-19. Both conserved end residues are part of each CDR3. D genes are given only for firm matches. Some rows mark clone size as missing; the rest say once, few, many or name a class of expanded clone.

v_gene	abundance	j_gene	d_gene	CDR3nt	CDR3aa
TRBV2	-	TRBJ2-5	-	TGTGCCAGCCGAGGACAATTGGGCCAAGAGACCCAGTACTTC	CASRGQLGQETQYF
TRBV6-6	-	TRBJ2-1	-	TGTGCCAGCGGGGGGTTCCCCCAGGACTCCTACAATGAGCAGTTCTTC	CASGGFPQDSYNEQFF
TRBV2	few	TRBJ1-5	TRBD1	TGTGCCAGCAGCCCCCAGGGGGCACGCCAGCCCCAGCATTTT	CASSPQGARQPQHF
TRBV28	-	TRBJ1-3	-	TGTGCCAGCAGTGTTCAGCGGATCTCTGGAAACACCATATATTTT	CASSVQRISGNTIYF
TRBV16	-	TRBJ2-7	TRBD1	TGTGCCAGCAGCCACTACGACAGGGAAATGGTCTACGAGCAGTACTTC	CASSHYDREMVYEQYF
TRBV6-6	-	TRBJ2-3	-	TGTGCCAGCAGGACTGAGGCTATAGATACGCAGTATTTT	CASRTEAIDTQYF
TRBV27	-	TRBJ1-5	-	TGTGCCAGCAGCGCCCAGGGGCTTCAGCCCCAGCATTTT	CASSAQGLQPQHF
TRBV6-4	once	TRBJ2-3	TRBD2	TGTGCCAGCAGTCCGGGACTAGCGATAGATACGCAGTATTTT	CASSPGLAIDTQYF
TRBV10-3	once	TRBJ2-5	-	TGTGCCATCAGTGAAGGTGGGCAGGGTAAGGAGACCCAGTACTTC	CAISEGGQGKETQYF
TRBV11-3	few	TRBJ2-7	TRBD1	TGTGCCAGCAGCTTGGGGACAGGGGGCTACTACGAGCAGTACTTC	CASSLGTGGYYEQYF
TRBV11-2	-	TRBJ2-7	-	TGTGCCAGCAGCCACGCCGGGACACCCTGGGAGCAGTACTTC	CASSHAGTPWEQYF
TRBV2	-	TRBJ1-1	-	TGTGCCAGCAGTGAATTACAGGGCTCGAACACTGAAGCTTTCTTT	CASSELQGSNTEAFF
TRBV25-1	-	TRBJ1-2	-	TGTGCCAGCAGTTTTGGGGGGGCGCGCGGTGGCTACACCTTC	CASSFGGARGGYTF
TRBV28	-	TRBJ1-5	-	TGTGCCAGTAACGATGTACGGGTGCACAATCAGCCCCAGCATTTT	CASNDVRVHNQPQHF
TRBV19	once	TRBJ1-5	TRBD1	TGTGCCAGTAGTACCCCACGGACAGGGCGACAGCCCCAGCATTTT	CASSTPRTGRQPQHF
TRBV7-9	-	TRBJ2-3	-	TGTGCCAGCAGATTTACAGGGACAGATACGCAGTATTTT	CASRFTGTDTQYF
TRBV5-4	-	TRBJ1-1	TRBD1	TGTGCCAGCAGCTTGGGCCGGACAGGGGTCAACACTGAAGCTTTCTTT	CASSLGRTGVNTEAFF
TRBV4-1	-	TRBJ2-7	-	TGCGCCAGCAGCCAAGATTGGGCTCTAAGCTCCTACGAGCAGTACTTC	CASSQDWALSSYEQYF
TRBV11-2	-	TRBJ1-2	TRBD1	TGTGCCAGCAGCAGACAGGGTGATGGCTACACCTTC	CASSRQGDGYTF
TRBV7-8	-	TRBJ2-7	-	TGTGCCAGCAGCTTAGAGGGGGGAGGGAGCTACGAGCAGTACTTC	CASSLEGGGSYEQYF
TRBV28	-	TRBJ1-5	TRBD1	TGTGCCAGCAGTTTGGGACAGGGCGATCAGCCCCAGCATTTT	CASSLGQGDQPQHF
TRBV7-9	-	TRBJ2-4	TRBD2	TGTGCCACCGGACTAGCGGGAGCCAAAAACATTCAGTACTTC	CATGLAGAKNIQYF
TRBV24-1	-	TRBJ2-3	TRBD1	TGTGCCACCAGTGATCCTAGACAGGGACGGGGCACAGATACGCAGTATTTT	CATSDPRQGRGTDTQYF
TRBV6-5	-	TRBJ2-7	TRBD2	TGTGCCAGCAGACTAGCGGGGGCCGGTTCTGAGCAGTACTTC	CASRLAGAGSEQYF
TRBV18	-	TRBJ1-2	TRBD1	TGTGCCAGCTCAGCAGACAGGGTTGGTGGCTACACCTTC	CASSADRVGGYTF
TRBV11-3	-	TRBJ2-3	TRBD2	TGTGCCAGCAGCCCCTTTGGGCCGCGGGGGACAGATACGCAGTATTTT	CASSPFGPRGTDTQYF